The entry below describes one T cell receptor (beta chain). Individuals drawn from about two dozen US areas were about 18 to 95 years old. Recovered participants had two consecutive negative NP/OP PCR tests, healthcare professional clearance, or symptom resolution. The record originates from a study of blood T cell repertoires in COVID-19. Study-wide context: PBMCs, B-cell-depleted T cells, or T cells provided the cDNA or gDNA that made up the material.

CDR3 length: 13 residues. Per germline, CDR1 MGHDK and CDR2 SYGVNS. V lost 2 bases and J 9 bases, leaving 13 bases between the germline ends. Original methodology: Reference gene primer amplification gave estimated nucleated cell counts. The protocol was immunoSEQ multiplex PCR, while the TCRdb copy is restricted to in-frame clones and leaves out a portion. The DNA was the basis for D and trimming; V, J and clone size are from that table. This table holds around 300,000 clones, 80% to 90% found once. The receptor's source is a woman aged 18-35 years who had recovered from COVID-19. The sample taken for sequencing was PBMCs or T cells enriched from blood (not recorded which). The rearrangement links TRBV25-1 to TRBJ1-1, with D hard to call. The CDR3 here is CASSETGVQKAFF. The CDR3 nucleotides are TGTGCCAGCAGTGAAACCGGGGTTCAAAAAGCTTTCTTT.